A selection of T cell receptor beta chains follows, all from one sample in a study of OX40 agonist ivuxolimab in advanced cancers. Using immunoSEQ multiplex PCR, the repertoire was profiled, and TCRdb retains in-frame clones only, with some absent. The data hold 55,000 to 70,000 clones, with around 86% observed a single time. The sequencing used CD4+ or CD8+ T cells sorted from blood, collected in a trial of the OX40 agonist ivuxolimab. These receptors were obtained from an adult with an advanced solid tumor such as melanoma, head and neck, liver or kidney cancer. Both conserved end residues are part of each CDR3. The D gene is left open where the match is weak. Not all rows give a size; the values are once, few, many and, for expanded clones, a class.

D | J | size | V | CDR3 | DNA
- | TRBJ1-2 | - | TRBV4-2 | CASSLDLERANYGYTF | TGTGCCAGCAGCTTGGATTTGGAACGGGCTAACTATGGCTACACCTTC
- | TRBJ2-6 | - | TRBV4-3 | CASSQGRRGSSGANVLTF | TGCGCCAGCAGCCAAGGTCGTCGGGGAAGCTCTGGGGCCAACGTCCTGACTTTC
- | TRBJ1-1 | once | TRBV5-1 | CASSLYFQAETEAFF | TGCGCCAGCAGCTTGTACTTCCAGGCCGAGACTGAAGCTTTCTTT
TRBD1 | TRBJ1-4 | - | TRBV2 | CASTLEGQGNNEKLFF | TGTGCCAGCACCCTGGAGGGACAGGGCAATAATGAAAAACTGTTTTTT
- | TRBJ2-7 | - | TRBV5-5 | CASSLEGGGYEQYF | TGTGCCAGCAGCTTGGAGGGTGGAGGTTACGAGCAGTACTTC
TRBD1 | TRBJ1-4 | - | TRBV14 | CASSRDRVAGKLFF | TGTGCCAGCAGCCGAGACAGGGTGGCAGGAAAACTGTTTTTT
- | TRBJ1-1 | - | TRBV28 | CASSERGAFF | TGTGCCAGCAGCGAAAGGGGGGCTTTCTTT
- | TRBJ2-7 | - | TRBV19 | CASSRGGGPYYEQYF | TGTGCCAGTAGTAGAGGCGGCGGGCCCTACTACGAGCAGTACTTC
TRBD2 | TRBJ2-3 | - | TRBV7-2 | CASSLWGSGAGADTQYF | TGTGCCAGCTCTCTCTGGGGGAGCGGGGCGGGTGCAGATACGCAGTATTTT
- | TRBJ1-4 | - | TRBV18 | CASSPPGQYNEKLFF | TGTGCCAGCTCACCACCCGGGCAGTACAATGAAAAACTGTTTTTT
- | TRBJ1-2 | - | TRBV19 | CASSIVAGPGYGYTF | TGTGCCAGTAGTATAGTGGCGGGGCCGGGCTATGGCTACACCTTC
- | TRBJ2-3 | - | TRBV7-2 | CASSPDRGDTQYF | TGTGCCAGCAGCCCGGACAGAGGAGATACGCAGTATTTT
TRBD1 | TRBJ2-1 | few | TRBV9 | CASSVRSTGIYNEQFF | TGTGCCAGCAGCGTAAGGTCGACAGGGATCTACAATGAGCAGTTCTTC
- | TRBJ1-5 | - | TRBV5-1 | CASSFYVGQPQHF | TGCGCCAGCAGCTTTTATGTGGGGCAGCCCCAGCATTTT
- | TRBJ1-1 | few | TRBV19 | CASSGDLENTEAFF | TGTGCCAGTAGTGGGGACCTAGAGAACACTGAAGCTTTCTTT
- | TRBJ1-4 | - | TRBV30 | CAWSALREKLFF | TGTGCCTGGAGTGCTTTGAGGGAAAAACTGTTTTTT
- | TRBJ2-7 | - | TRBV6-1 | CASTETLDVYEQYF | TGTGCCAGCACCGAGACTCTTGACGTCTACGAGCAGTACTTC
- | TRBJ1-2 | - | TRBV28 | CASRPTGIRYGYTF | TGTGCCAGCAGGCCCACAGGGATTAGATATGGCTACACCTTC
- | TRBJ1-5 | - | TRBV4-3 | CASSQEPPGPLSNQPQHF | TGCGCCAGCAGCCAAGAGCCTCCGGGACCCCTTAGCAATCAGCCCCAGCATTTT
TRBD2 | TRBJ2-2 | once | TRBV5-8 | CASSYLATSGATGELFF | TGTGCCAGCAGCTATCTCGCGACTAGCGGAGCCACCGGGGAGCTGTTTTTT
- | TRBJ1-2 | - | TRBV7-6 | CASSSGHYGYTF | TGTGCCAGCAGCTCGGGACACTATGGCTACACCTTC
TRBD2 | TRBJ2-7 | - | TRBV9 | CASGTSSGEQYF | TGTGCCAGCGGGACTAGTAGCGGGGAGCAGTACTTC
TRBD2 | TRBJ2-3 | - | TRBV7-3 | CASSPGLADTQYF | TGTGCCAGCAGCCCGGGACTAGCAGATACGCAGTATTTT
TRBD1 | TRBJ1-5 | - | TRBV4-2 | CASSQGQGPNQPQHF | TGTGCCAGCAGCCAAGGACAGGGACCCAATCAGCCCCAGCATTTT
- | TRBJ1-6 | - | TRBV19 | CASSLFGTGYTLHF | TGTGCCAGTAGCCTATTCGGGACCGGTTACACCCTCCACTTT
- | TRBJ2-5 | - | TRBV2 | CASSDRGFGKTQYF | TGTGCCAGCAGTGATCGTGGTTTTGGGAAGACCCAGTACTTC
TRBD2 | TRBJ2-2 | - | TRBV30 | CANSGGWSGELFF | TGTGCTAATAGCGGGGGATGGTCCGGGGAGCTGTTTTTT
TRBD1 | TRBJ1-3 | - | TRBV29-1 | CSVSLWTGVYGNTIYF | TGCAGCGTTAGCCTATGGACAGGGGTCTATGGAAACACCATATATTTT
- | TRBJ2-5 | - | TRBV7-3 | CASSLMGGNNQETQYF | TGTGCCAGCAGCTTAATGGGGGGCAACAACCAAGAGACCCAGTACTTC
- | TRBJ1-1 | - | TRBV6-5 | CASSHDRGYEAFF | TGTGCCAGCAGTCACGACCGGGGGTATGAAGCTTTCTTT
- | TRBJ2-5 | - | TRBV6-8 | CARGDPRGRKGETQYF | TGTGCCAGGGGGGATCCCAGGGGCCGGAAGGGAGAGACCCAGTACTTC
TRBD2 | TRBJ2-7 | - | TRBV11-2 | CASSPTSGGIYEQYF | TGTGCCAGCAGCCCTACTAGCGGGGGCATCTACGAGCAGTACTTC
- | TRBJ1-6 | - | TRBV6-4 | CASSEGPEGSPLHF | TGTGCCAGCAGTGAAGGGCCGGAAGGTTCACCCCTCCACTTT
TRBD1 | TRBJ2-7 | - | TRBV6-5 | CASSYSYGQGNIEQYF | TGTGCCAGCAGTTACTCGTACGGACAGGGGAACATCGAGCAGTACTTC
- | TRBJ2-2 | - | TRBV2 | CASTPVKGPGELFF | TGTGCCAGCACCCCGGTAAAGGGCCCCGGGGAGCTGTTTTTT
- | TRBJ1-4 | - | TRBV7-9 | CASSSRDPRWEKLFF | TGTGCCAGCAGCTCCCGGGATCCCCGCTGGGAAAAACTGTTTTTT
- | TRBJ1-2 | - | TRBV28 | CASSPGTTNYGYTF | TGTGCCAGCAGCCCCGGGACAACTAACTATGGCTACACCTTC
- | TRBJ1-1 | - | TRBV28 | CASSVIGTEAFF | TGTGCCAGCAGCGTTATAGGCACTGAAGCTTTCTTT
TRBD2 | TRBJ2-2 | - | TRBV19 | CASIKNPTSGGAYTGELFF | TGTGCCAGTATTAAAAACCCGACTAGCGGGGGGGCATACACCGGGGAGCTGTTTTTT
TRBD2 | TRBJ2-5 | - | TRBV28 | CASSSVASGGAFETQYF | TGTGCCAGCAGTTCGGTAGCAAGCGGGGGGGCCTTCGAGACCCAGTACTTC
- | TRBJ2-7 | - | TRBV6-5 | CASSYSIIGYEQYF | TGTGCCAGCAGTTACTCGATAATAGGATACGAGCAGTACTTC
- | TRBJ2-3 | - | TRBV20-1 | CSAGEYTQYF | TGCAGTGCCGGGGAGTATACGCAGTATTTT
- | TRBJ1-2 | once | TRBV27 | CASNPGTWIGGSAGYTF | TGTGCCAGCAATCCCGGGACCTGGATCGGGGGGTCGGCTGGCTACACCTTC
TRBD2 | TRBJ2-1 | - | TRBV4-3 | CASSQEGLGRGGEQFF | TGCGCCAGCAGCCAAGAAGGCTTAGGGAGGGGAGGAGAGCAGTTCTTC
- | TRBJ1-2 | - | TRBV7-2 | CASSRSQSYGYTF | TGTGCCAGCAGCCGTAGTCAGAGCTATGGCTACACCTTC
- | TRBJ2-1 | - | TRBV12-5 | CASDKIPDNEQFF | TGTGCTAGTGATAAGATTCCGGACAATGAGCAGTTCTTC
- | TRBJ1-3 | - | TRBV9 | CASSVGPLSGNTIYF | TGTGCCAGCAGCGTCGGTCCGCTCTCTGGAAACACCATATATTTT
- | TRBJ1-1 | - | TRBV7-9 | CASSFQGTSNTEAFF | TGTGCCAGCAGCTTCCAAGGGACATCGAACACTGAAGCTTTCTTT
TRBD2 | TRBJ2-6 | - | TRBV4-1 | CASSQVHSGGSGANVLTF | TGCGCCAGCAGCCAAGTGCATAGCGGGGGATCTGGGGCCAACGTCCTGACTTTC
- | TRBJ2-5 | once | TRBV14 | CASSQEKLWTDIQETQYF | TGTGCCAGCAGCCAAGAGAAACTCTGGACAGACATTCAAGAGACCCAGTACTTC
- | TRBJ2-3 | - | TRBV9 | CASSAAGGRTDTQYF | TGTGCCAGCAGCGCTGCAGGGGGGAGGACAGATACGCAGTATTTT
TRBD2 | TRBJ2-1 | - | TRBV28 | CASTRELRSSYNEQFF | TGTGCCAGCACGCGGGAGCTCCGAAGCTCCTACAATGAGCAGTTCTTC
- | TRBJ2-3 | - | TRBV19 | CATWEDTQYF | TGTGCGACCTGGGAAGATACGCAGTATTTT